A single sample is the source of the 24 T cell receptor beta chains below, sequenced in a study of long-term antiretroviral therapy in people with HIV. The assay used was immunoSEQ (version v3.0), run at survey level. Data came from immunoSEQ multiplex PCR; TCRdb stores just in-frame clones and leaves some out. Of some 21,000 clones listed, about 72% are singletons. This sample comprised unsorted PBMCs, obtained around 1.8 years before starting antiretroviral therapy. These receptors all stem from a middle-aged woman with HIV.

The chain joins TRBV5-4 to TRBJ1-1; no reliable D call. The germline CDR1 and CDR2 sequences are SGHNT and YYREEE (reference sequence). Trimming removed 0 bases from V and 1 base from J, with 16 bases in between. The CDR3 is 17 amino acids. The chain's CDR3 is CASSLAVGLRTNTEAFF. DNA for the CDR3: TGTGCCAGCAGCTTGGCGGTTGGGTTGAGGACGAACACTGAAGCTTTCTTT.

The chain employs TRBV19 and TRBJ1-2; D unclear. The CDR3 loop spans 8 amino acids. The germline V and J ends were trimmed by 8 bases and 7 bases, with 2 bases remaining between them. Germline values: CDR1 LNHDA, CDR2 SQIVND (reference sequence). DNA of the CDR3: TGTGCCAGTCCTGGCTACACCTTC. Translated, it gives CASPGYTF. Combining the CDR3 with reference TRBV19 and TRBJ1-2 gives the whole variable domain DGGITQSPKYLFRKEGQNVTLSCEQNLNHDAMYWYRQDPGQGLRLIYYSQIVNDFQKGDIAEGYSVSREKKESFPLTVTSAQKNPTAFYLCASPGYTFGSGTRLTVV.

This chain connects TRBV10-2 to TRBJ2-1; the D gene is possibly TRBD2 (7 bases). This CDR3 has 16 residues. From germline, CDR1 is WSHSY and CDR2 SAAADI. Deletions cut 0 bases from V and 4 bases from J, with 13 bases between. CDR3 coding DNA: TGCGCCAGCAGTGAGTCGAGAGGGGGGGCTTACAATGAGCAGTTCTTC. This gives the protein CASSESRGGAYNEQFF.

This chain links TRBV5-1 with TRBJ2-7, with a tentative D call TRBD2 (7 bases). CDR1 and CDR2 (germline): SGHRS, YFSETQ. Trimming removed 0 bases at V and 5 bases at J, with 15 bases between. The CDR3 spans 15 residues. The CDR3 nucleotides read TGCGCCAGCAGCTTGGCCTATGGGGGGGGCGACGAGCAGTACTTC. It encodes CASSLAYGGGDEQYF.

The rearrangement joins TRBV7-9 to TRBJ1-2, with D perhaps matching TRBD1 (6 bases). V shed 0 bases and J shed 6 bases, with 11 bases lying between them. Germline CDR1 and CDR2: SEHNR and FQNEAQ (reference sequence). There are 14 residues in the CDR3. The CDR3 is CASSLAITGHGYTF. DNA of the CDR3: TGTGCCAGCAGCTTAGCGATTACAGGGCATGGCTACACCTTC.

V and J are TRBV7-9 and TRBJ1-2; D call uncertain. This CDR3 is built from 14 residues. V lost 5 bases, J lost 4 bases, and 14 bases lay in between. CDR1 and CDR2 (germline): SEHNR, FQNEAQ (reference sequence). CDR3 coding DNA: TGTGCCAGCAGCCCCGGCCTTGAGGGCTATGGCTACACCTTC. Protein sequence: CASSPGLEGYGYTF.

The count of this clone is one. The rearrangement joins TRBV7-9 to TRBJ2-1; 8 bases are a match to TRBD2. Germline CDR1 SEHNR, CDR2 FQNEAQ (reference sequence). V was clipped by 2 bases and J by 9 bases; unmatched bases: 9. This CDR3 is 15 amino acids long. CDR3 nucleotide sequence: TGTGCCAGCAGCTTAACGGTAGCGGGGCCAGGTGAGCAGTTCTTC. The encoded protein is CASSLTVAGPGEQFF.

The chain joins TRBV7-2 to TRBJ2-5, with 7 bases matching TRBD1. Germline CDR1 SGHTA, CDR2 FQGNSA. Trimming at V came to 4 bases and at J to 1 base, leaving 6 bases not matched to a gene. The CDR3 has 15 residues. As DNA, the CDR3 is TGTGCCAGCAGCTACTATTCAGGGGGCCAAGAGACCCAGTACTTC. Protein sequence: CASSYYSGGQETQYF.

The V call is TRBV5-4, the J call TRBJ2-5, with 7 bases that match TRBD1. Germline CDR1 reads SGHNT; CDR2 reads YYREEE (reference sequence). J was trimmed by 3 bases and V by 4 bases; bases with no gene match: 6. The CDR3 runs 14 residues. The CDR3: CASSPRQGEETQYF. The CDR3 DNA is TGTGCCAGCAGCCCCCGACAGGGTGAAGAGACCCAGTACTTC.

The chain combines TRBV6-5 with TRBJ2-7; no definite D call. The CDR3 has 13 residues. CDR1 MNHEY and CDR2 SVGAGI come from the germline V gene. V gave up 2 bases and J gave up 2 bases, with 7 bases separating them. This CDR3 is CASSYAPTYEQYF. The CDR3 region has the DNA TGTGCCAGCAGTTACGCTCCCACCTACGAGCAGTACTTC.

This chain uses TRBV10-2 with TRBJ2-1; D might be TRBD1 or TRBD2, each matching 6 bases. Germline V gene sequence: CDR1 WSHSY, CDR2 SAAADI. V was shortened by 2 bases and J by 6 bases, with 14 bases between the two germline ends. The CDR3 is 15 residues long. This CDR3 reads CASSERGTRGNEQFF. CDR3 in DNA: TGCGCCAGCAGTGAGCGGGGGACACGCGGCAATGAGCAGTTCTTC.

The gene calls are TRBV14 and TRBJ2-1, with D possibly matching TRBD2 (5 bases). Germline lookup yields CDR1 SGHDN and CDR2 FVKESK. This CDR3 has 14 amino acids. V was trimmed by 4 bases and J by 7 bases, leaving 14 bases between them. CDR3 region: CASSPVAERNEQFF. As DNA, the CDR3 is TGTGCCAGCAGCCCTGTGGCGGAGCGGAATGAGCAGTTCTTC.

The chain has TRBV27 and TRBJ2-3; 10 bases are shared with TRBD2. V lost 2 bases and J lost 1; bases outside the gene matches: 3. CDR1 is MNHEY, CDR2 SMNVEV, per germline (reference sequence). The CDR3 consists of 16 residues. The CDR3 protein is CASSLRLAGGTDTQYF. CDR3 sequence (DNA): TGTGCCAGCAGTTTACGGCTAGCGGGAGGCACAGATACGCAGTATTTT.

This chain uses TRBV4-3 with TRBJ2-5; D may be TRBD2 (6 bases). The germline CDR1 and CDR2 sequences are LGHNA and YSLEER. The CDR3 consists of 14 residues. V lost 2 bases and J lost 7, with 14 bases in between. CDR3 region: CASSQRNTEGTQYF. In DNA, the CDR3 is TGCGCCAGCAGCCAAAGGAACACGGAGGGGACCCAGTACTTC.

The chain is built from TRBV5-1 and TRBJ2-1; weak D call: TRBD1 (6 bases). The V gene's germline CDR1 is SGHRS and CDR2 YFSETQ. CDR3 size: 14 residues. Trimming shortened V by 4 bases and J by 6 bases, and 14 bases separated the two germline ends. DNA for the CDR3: TGCGCCAGCAGCCCAGGGGCTCAAACCAATGAGCAGTTCTTC. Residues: CASSPGAQTNEQFF. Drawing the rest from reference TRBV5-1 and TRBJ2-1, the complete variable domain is KAGVTQTPRYLIKTRGQQVTLSCSPISGHRSVSWYQQTPGQGLQFLFEYFSETQRNKGNFPGRFSGRQFSNSRSEMNVSTLELGDSALYLCASSPGAQTNEQFFGPGTRLTVL.

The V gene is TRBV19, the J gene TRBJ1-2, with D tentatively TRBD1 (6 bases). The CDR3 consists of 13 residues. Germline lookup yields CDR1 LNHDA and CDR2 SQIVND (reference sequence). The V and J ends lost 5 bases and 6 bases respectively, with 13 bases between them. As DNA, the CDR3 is TGTGCCAGTAGTTCCTCCAGGACAGATGGCTACACCTTC. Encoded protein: CASSSSRTDGYTF.

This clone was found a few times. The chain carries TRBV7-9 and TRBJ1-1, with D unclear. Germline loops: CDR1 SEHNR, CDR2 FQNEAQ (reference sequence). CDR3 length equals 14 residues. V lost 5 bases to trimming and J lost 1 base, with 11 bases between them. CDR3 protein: CASSRHSPNTEAFF. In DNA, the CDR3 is TGTGCCAGCAGCCGTCACTCACCGAACACTGAAGCTTTCTTT.

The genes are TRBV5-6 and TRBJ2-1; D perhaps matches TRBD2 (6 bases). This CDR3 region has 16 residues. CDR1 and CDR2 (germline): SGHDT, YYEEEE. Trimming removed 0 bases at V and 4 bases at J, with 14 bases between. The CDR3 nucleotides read TGTGCCAGCAGCTTGGTTGGGCGGGATTCGTACAATGAGCAGTTCTTC. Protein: CASSLVGRDSYNEQFF.

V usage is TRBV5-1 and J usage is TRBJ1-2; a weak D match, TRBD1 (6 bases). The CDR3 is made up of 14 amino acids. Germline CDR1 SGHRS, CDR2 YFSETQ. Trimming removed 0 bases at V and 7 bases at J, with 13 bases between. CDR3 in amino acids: CASSLGTATLGYTF. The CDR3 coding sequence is TGCGCCAGCAGCTTGGGGACAGCAACCCTTGGCTACACCTTC.

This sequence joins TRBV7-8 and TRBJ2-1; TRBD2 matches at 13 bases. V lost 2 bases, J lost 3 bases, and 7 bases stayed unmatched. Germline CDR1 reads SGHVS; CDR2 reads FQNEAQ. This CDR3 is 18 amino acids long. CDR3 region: CASSLSPGLAGFYNEQFF. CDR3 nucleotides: TGTGCCAGCAGCTTATCTCCGGGACTAGCGGGGTTCTACAATGAGCAGTTCTTC.

CDR3 nucleotides: TGTGCCTGGTCCAGGGGGTCGACAGCCTCCTACAATGAGCAGTTCTTC. Translation: CAWSRGSTASYNEQFF. The gene calls are TRBV30 and TRBJ2-1; 7 bases are a match to TRBD1. The junction had 10 bases not matched to a gene; V was cut back by 5 bases and J by 0 bases. This CDR3 region has 16 residues. The germline V gene has CDR1 GTSNPN and CDR2 SVGIG (reference sequence).

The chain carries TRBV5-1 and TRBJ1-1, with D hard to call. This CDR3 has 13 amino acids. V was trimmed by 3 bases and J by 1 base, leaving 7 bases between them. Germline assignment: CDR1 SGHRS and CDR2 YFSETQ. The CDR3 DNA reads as TGCGCCAGCAGCTGGGGAACGAACACTGAAGCTTTCTTT. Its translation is CASSWGTNTEAFF.

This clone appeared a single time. CDR3 DNA: TGTGCCATCAGTGAACAAGTTGCAACTAATGAAAAACTGTTTTTT. As protein: CAISEQVATNEKLFF. The chain couples TRBV10-3 to TRBJ1-4; unclear D gene. The CDR3 sequence is 15 residues long. The V and J ends lost 3 bases and 0 bases respectively, with 8 bases between them. CDR1 is ENHRY and CDR2 is SYGVKD in the germline V gene.

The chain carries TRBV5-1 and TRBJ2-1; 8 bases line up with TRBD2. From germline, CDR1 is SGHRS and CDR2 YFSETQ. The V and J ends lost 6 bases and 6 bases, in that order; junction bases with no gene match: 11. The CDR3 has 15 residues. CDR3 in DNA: TGCGCCAGCACCCTTAGCGGGACTTACCTCAATGAGCAGTTCTTC. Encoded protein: CASTLSGTYLNEQFF.